Each of the 11 T cell receptor beta chains below was sequenced from the same sample in a study of identical twins. TCRdb reprocessed the 5' RACE reads via MiXCR and lists one record per CDR3 protein. The sample lists 230,000 or so distinct CDR3 sequences, 6.5% to 9.5% occurring once. These same records also appear under a second study, on yellow fever vaccine responses in identical twins.

Sample: CD8+ T cells sorted from blood. The source of these receptors is a woman younger than 30 in good health.

The V and J genes are TRBV10-1 and TRBJ1-5, with D possibly being TRBD1 (6 bases). The CDR3 extends over 15 amino acids. Germline CDR1 reads WNHNN; CDR2 reads SYGVQD (reference sequence). Deletions cut 7 bases from V and 3 bases from J, with 16 bases between. The CDR3 sequence is CASIIGGAYNQPQHF. The CDR3 DNA reads TGCGCCAGCATTATAGGGGGGGCCTACAATCAGCCCCAGCATTTT.

The rearrangement uses TRBV4-3 and TRBJ2-3, with 12 bases lining up with TRBD1. With 0 bases clipped from V and 4 bases from J, the junction kept 11 bases outside the gene matches. Germline CDR1 LGHNA, CDR2 YSLEER. The CDR3 is 19 residues long. For the CDR3, the DNA is TGCGCCAGCAGCCAAGATGGATGGGCGGGACAGGGGGCTCCAGATACGCAGTATTTT. This encodes CASSQDGWAGQGAPDTQYF.

The chain carries TRBV11-2 and TRBJ2-7; no clear D. This CDR3 has 17 residues. Germline V gene lookup returns CDR1 SGHAT and CDR2 FQNNGV. V shed 0 bases and J shed 3 bases, with 18 bases lying between them. The chain's CDR3 is CASSLDRDYSPYYEQYF. CDR3 sequence (DNA): TGTGCCAGCAGCTTAGATCGTGATTACTCCCCATACTACGAGCAGTACTTC.

Only a few counts were recorded for this clonotype. The rearrangement uses TRBV2 and TRBJ2-3; D possibly corresponds to TRBD1 (7 bases). Germline V gene data show CDR1 as SNHLY and CDR2 as FYNNEI. This CDR3 region has 17 residues. The V end was cut by 8 bases, the J end by 2 bases, with 23 bases between. As DNA, the CDR3 is TGTGCCAGCGGAGCAGAGGAGGAGGGGGCCTTCACAGATACGCAGTATTTT. Its protein is CASGAEEEGAFTDTQYF.

In its sample, this clonotype was seen a few times. The chain employs TRBV2 and TRBJ2-3; no clear D. Germline V lookup: CDR1 SNHLY, CDR2 FYNNEI. Trimming shortened V by 4 bases and J by 5 bases, and 16 bases separated the two germline ends. The CDR3 totals 15 residues. This chain's CDR3 is CASSVFGRDGDTQYF. The CDR3 DNA reads TGTGCCAGCAGTGTGTTCGGAAGGGATGGAGATACGCAGTATTTT.

Many counts were recorded for this clonotype. This chain links TRBV7-9 with TRBJ2-7; D might be TRBD1 or TRBD2, each matching 5 bases. This CDR3 has 16 amino acids. Germline assignment: CDR1 SEHNR and CDR2 FQNEAQ (reference sequence). V was trimmed by 6 bases and J by 0 bases, leaving 18 bases between them. CDR3 DNA: TGTGCCAGCAGATCCCCCCTCGGGGCCTACTCCTACGAGCAGTACTTC. Translating it yields CASRSPLGAYSYEQYF.

This clonotype showed up just a few times. The chain employs TRBV4-3 and TRBJ2-3; D call uncertain. V lost 0 bases and J lost 3, with 10 bases in between. This CDR3 region has 15 residues. Per germline, CDR1 LGHNA and CDR2 YSLEER. The CDR3 DNA reads as TGCGCCAGCAGCCAAGATTGGGCGAATACAGATACGCAGTATTTT. This gives the protein CASSQDWANTDTQYF.

A few counts support this clonotype. The rearrangement joins TRBV12-5 to TRBJ2-1, with a tentative D call TRBD2 (6 bases). The V end was cut by 7 bases, the J end by 2 bases, with 12 bases between. Germline loops: CDR1 LGHNT, CDR2 FRNRAP. The CDR3 has 14 amino acids. The CDR3, as DNA: TGTGCTAGTGCCGGGAGCCTAACCTACAATGAGCAGTTCTTC. It translates to CASAGSLTYNEQFF.

For the CDR3, the DNA is TGTGCCAGCAGCGCCCGGGACAGGGATTCGTACGAGCAGTACTTC. Translating gives CASSARDRDSYEQYF. The chain is built from TRBV7-9 and TRBJ2-7, with 9 bases aligning to TRBD1. V lost 5 bases, J lost 4 bases, and 9 bases stayed unmatched. The CDR3 spans 15 residues. Germline V gene sequence: CDR1 SEHNR, CDR2 FQNEAQ (reference sequence). The whole variable domain, filled in from reference TRBV7-9 and TRBJ2-7, reads DTGVSQNPRHKITKRGQNVTFRCDPISEHNRLYWYRQTLGQGPEFLTYFQNEAQLEKSRLLSDRFSAERPKGSFSTLEIQRTEQGDSAMYLCASSARDRDSYEQYFGPGTRLTVT.

This clonotype has only a few counts. V and J are TRBV14 and TRBJ2-7; D assignment may be TRBD1 or TRBD2 (5 bases each). CDR1 is SGHDN and CDR2 is FVKESK in the germline V gene. The V gene lost 0 bases and the J gene lost 4 bases, with 10 bases spanning the gap. There are 14 residues in the CDR3. CDR3 residues: CASSQEVGGYEQYF. CDR3 coding DNA: TGTGCCAGCAGCCAAGAGGTTGGGGGATACGAGCAGTACTTC.

This clonotype was observed at least ten times. This chain connects TRBV12-3 or TRBV12-4 to TRBJ2-3; 7 bases are shared with TRBD1. The CDR3 has 15 amino acids. Losses at the gene ends were 3 bases for V and 3 bases for J; bases not matched to a gene: 6. CDR3 region: CASSFGQGETDTQYF. Here the CDR3 DNA reads TGTGCCAGCAGTTTTGGGCAGGGGGAGACAGATACGCAGTATTTT.